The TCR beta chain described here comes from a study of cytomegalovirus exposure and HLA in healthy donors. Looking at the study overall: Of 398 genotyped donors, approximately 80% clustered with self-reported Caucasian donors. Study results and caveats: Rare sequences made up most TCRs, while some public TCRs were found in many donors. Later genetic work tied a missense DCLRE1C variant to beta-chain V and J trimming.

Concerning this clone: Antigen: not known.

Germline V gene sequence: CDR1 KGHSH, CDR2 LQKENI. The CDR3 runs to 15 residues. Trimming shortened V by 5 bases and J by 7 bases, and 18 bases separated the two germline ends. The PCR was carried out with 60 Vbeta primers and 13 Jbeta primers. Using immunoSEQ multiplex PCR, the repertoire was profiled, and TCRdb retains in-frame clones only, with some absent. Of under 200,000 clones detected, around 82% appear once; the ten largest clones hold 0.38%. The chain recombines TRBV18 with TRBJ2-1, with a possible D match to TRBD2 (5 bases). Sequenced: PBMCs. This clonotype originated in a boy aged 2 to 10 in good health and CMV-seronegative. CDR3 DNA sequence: TGTGCCAGCTCATCTACTAGTTTTCGAACAAATGAGCAGTTCTTC. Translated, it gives CASSSTSFRTNEQFF.